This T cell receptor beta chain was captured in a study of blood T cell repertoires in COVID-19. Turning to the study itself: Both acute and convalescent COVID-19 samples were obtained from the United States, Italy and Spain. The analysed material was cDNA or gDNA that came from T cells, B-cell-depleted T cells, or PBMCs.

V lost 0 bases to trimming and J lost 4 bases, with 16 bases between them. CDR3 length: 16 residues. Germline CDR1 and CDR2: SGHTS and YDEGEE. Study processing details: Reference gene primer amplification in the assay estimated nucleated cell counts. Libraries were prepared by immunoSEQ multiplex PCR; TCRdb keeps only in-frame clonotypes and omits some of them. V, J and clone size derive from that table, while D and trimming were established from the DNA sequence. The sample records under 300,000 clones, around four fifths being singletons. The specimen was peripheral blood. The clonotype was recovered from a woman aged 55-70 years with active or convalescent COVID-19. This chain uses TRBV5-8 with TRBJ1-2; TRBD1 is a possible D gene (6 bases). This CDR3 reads CASSLGRGHFLYGYTF. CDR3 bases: TGTGCCAGCAGCTTGGGGCGGGGGCATTTCCTCTATGGCTACACCTTC.